The 28 T cell receptor beta chains presented below share a single source sample, sequenced in a study of T cell responses to AZD1222 COVID-19 vaccine. Method: immunoSEQ multiplex PCR; TCRdb's copy keeps in-frame clones and lacks some. The repertoire includes about 120,000 clones, around nine tenths of them detected once, and more than 7.5% sits in the top ten. The sequencing used peripheral blood, collected on day 0 of AZD1222 vaccination. The receptors come from an adult in good health.

The V and J genes are TRBV3-1 (or the pseudogene TRBV3-2) and TRBJ1-2, with D unclear. CDR3 length equals 17 residues. Deletions cut 3 bases from V and 4 bases from J, with 21 bases between. Germline V CDR1 and CDR2: LGHDT, YNNKEL (reference sequence). The CDR3 coding sequence is TGTGCCAGCAGCCATTCAAACCGACGGAGGTGGGTCTATGGCTACACCTTC. It translates to CASSHSNRRRWVYGYTF.

The chain has TRBV6-1 and TRBJ1-2; D call uncertain. V lost 3 bases to trimming and J lost 0 bases, with 5 bases between them. This CDR3 comprises 13 residues. CDR1 is MNHNS, CDR2 SASEGT, per germline. The DNA of the CDR3 is TGTGCCAGCAGTGACCGGGCTAACTATGGCTACACCTTC. It codes for CASSDRANYGYTF.

V is TRBV24-1 and J is TRBJ2-5; D gene ambiguous. Trimming shortened V by 3 bases and J by 7 bases, and 14 bases separated the two germline ends. The CDR3 has 14 amino acids. The germline CDR1 and CDR2 sequences are KGHDR and SFDVKD. CDR3: CATSDPLSLGTQYF. The CDR3 DNA sequence: TGTGCCACCAGTGATCCCCTATCATTGGGGACCCAGTACTTC.

V is TRBV4-2 and J is TRBJ2-7; TRBD2 aligns across 11 bases. Germline trimming cut 2 bases from V and 1 base from J; bases unmatched to any gene: 4. The CDR3 extends over 16 amino acids. Germline V CDR1 and CDR2: LGHNA, YNFKEQ. DNA for the CDR3: TGTGCCAGCAGCCAACTTAGCGGGAGGGGGTCCTACGAGCAGTACTTC. Translation: CASSQLSGRGSYEQYF.

This clone was counted between two and nine times. This sequence joins TRBV15 and TRBJ1-2, with TRBD1 identical over 8 bases. This CDR3 contains 16 residues. The ends lost 2 bases at V and 7 bases at J; junction bases unmatched: 12. The germline V gene encodes CDR1 LNHNV and CDR2 YYDKDF (reference sequence). The CDR3 is CATSRPGQEAFGGYTF. CDR3 nucleotides: TGTGCCACCAGCAGACCGGGACAGGAGGCTTTCGGTGGCTACACCTTC.

V usage is TRBV4-2 and J usage is TRBJ2-2; D possibly corresponds to TRBD2 (6 bases). The CDR3 is made up of 13 amino acids. Trimming stripped 11 bases from V and 0 bases from J, with 10 bases between. Germline lookup yields CDR1 LGHNA and CDR2 YNFKEQ. The CDR3 bases are TGTGCCGCTAGCGATCCGAACACCGGGGAGCTGTTTTTT. Translation: CAASDPNTGELFF.

This chain uses TRBV5-6 with TRBJ2-6, with D unclear. The CDR3 has 15 residues. Germline V CDR1 and CDR2: SGHDT, YYEEEE. The V gene lost 1 base and the J gene lost 1 base, with 6 bases spanning the gap. The DNA of the CDR3 is TGTGCCAGCAGCTTGCGTCAGTCTGGGGCCAACGTCCTGACTTTC. Amino acid sequence: CASSLRQSGANVLTF.

This clone occurred once. V gene TRBV19 combines with J gene TRBJ1-1; the match to TRBD1 covers 7 bases. Germline trimming cut 3 bases from V and 0 bases from J; bases unmatched to any gene: 4. Per the germline V gene, CDR1 is LNHDA and CDR2 is SQIVND (reference sequence). This CDR3 spans 15 amino acids. CDR3: CASSISTGLNTEAFF. In DNA form, the CDR3 reads TGTGCCAGTAGTATCTCGACAGGGTTGAACACTGAAGCTTTCTTT.

This chain joins TRBV5-4 and TRBJ1-2; D unresolved. V lost 4 bases and J 4 bases, leaving 14 bases between the germline ends. The germline CDR1 and CDR2 sequences are SGHNT and YYREEE (reference sequence). The CDR3 runs 14 residues. The CDR3 bases are TGTGCCAGCAGCCAAAAGTCCTACGCCTATGGCTACACCTTC. This encodes CASSQKSYAYGYTF.

The chain carries TRBV3-1 (or the pseudogene TRBV3-2) and TRBJ1-3; a possible D gene is TRBD1 (6 bases). The CDR3 runs 16 residues. Germline CDR1 and CDR2: LGHDT and YNNKEL (reference sequence). V was clipped by 4 bases and J by 1 base, with 14 bases between them. This chain's CDR3 is CASSPAGALSGNTIYF. CDR3 nucleotide sequence: TGTGCCAGCAGCCCGGCGGGGGCCTTGTCTGGAAACACCATATATTTT.

V is TRBV11-3 and J is TRBJ2-1; D uncertain. The germline CDR1 and CDR2 sequences are SGHNT and YENEEA. This CDR3 comprises 13 residues. V lost 5 bases to trimming and J lost 0 bases, with 5 bases between them. CDR3 sequence: CASSPNSYNEQFF. The DNA for the CDR3 is TGTGCCAGCAGCCCCAACTCCTACAATGAGCAGTTCTTC.

The chain is built from TRBV6-1 and TRBJ2-5; maybe TRBD1 (5 bases). The CDR3 contains 17 residues. Trimming left V 2 bases short and J 2 bases short, with 18 bases between. In germline, CDR1 is MNHNS, CDR2 SASEGT. CDR3 in amino acids: CASSEKGEGWGQETQYF. DNA for the CDR3: TGTGCCAGCAGTGAAAAAGGGGAAGGCTGGGGTCAAGAGACCCAGTACTTC.

The V call is TRBV7-9, the J call TRBJ1-1, with D uncertain. Trimming removed 5 bases from V and 1 base from J, with 11 bases in between. Germline V gene sequence: CDR1 SEHNR, CDR2 FQNEAQ (reference sequence). The CDR3 loop spans 14 amino acids. In DNA form, the CDR3 reads TGTGCCAGCAGCCTCGGAGGGTCGAACACTGAAGCTTTCTTT. Its protein product is CASSLGGSNTEAFF. Together with reference TRBV7-9 and TRBJ1-1, the CDR3 gives the full variable domain: DTGVSQNPRHKITKRGQNVTFRCDPISEHNRLYWYRQTLGQGPEFLTYFQNEAQLEKSRLLSDRFSAERPKGSFSTLEIQRTEQGDSAMYLCASSLGGSNTEAFFGQGTRLTVV.

J is TRBJ2-1 and V is TRBV3-1 (or the pseudogene TRBV3-2); TRBD1 might be the D (5 bases). Trimming shortened V by 0 bases and J by 0 bases, and 12 bases separated the two germline ends. This CDR3 comprises 17 residues. Germline V gene lookup returns CDR1 LGHDT and CDR2 YNNKEL (reference sequence). This CDR3 is CASSQDTPGSSYNEQFF. In nucleotides, the CDR3 is TGTGCCAGCAGCCAAGATACCCCAGGGTCCTCCTACAATGAGCAGTTCTTC.

The rearrangement uses TRBV24-1 and TRBJ1-2; TRBD1 aligns across 7 bases. Trimming cost V 2 bases and J 0 bases; bases outside gene matches: 5. CDR3 length: 16 residues. Germline V CDR1 and CDR2: KGHDR, SFDVKD. CDR3 sequence reads: CATSDSRTGSNYGYTF. Written as DNA, the CDR3 is TGTGCCACCAGTGATTCGAGGACAGGCTCTAACTATGGCTACACCTTC.

The chain joins TRBV29-1 to TRBJ1-1, with TRBD1 as a possible D gene (6 bases). The V and J ends lost 7 bases and 10 bases respectively, with 16 bases between them. Germline V gives CDR1 SQVTM, CDR2 ANQGSEA. This CDR3 comprises 11 residues. CDR3 loop: CSGGSGVGAFF. As DNA, the CDR3 is TGCAGCGGGGGATCAGGGGTGGGAGCTTTCTTT.

V is TRBV28 and J is TRBJ2-7, with unresolved D. Trimming removed 7 bases at V and 6 bases at J, with 13 bases between. The CDR3 totals 12 residues. Germline values: CDR1 MDHEN, CDR2 SYDVKM. CDR3 loop: CASTSRVFEQYF. The CDR3 nucleotides read TGTGCCAGCACCTCCCGGGTCTTCGAGCAGTACTTC.

The chain employs TRBV19 and TRBJ2-7, with unresolved D. The CDR3 covers 14 residues. V was clipped by 1 base and J by 0 bases, with 7 bases between them. Germline-derived CDR1 and CDR2 are LNHDA and SQIVND (reference sequence). In nucleotides, the CDR3 is TGTGCCAGTAGTATAGGTGGCACCTCCTACGAGCAGTACTTC. This gives the protein CASSIGGTSYEQYF.

The chain links TRBV11-2 to TRBJ2-1, with D uncertain. Looked up from germline, CDR1 is SGHAT and CDR2 is FQNNGV. V was trimmed by 1 base and J by 6 bases, leaving 4 bases between them. The CDR3 runs 12 residues. In nucleotides, the CDR3 is TGTGCCAGCAGCTTAGCGGGCAATGAGCAGTTCTTC. Residues: CASSLAGNEQFF.

The chain uses TRBV4-2 and TRBJ2-1; 13 bases agree with TRBD2. The V segment lost 1 base and the J segment 10 bases; nucleotides outside the gene matches: 10. CDR1 LGHNA and CDR2 YNFKEQ come from the germline V gene. This CDR3 region has 17 residues. CDR3 loop: CASSQGSGTSGTQEQFF. Here the CDR3 DNA reads TGTGCCAGCAGCCAAGGCTCCGGGACTAGCGGGACACAGGAGCAGTTCTTC.

The chain recombines TRBV15 with TRBJ2-5, with D possibly TRBD1 on 5 matching bases. CDR3 length equals 14 residues. V was trimmed by 0 bases and J by 1 base, leaving 6 bases between them. Germline-derived CDR1 and CDR2 are LNHNV and YYDKDF (reference sequence). CDR3 protein: CATSRDQGQETQYF. The CDR3 region has the DNA TGTGCCACCAGCAGAGACCAGGGCCAAGAGACCCAGTACTTC.

The rearrangement joins TRBV27 to TRBJ1-1, with 7 nucleotides matching TRBD1. This CDR3 region has 16 residues. The junction had 13 bases not matched to a gene; V was cut back by 5 bases and J by 4 bases. The germline V gene has CDR1 MNHEY and CDR2 SMNVEV (reference sequence). The CDR3 bases are TGTGCCAGCAGTCCCCCGGGACAGCCATGGGGCACTGAAGCTTTCTTT. Residues: CASSPPGQPWGTEAFF.

This sequence joins TRBV10-2 and TRBJ2-7; tentative D call: TRBD2 (5 bases). Trimming removed 7 bases at V and 0 bases at J, with 16 bases between. The CDR3 runs 15 residues. Looked up from germline, CDR1 is WSHSY and CDR2 is SAAADI. The CDR3 protein is CASTLGPGTSYEQYF. As DNA, the CDR3 is TGCGCCAGCACTTTGGGTCCGGGAACCTCCTACGAGCAGTACTTC.

This chain joins TRBV5-1 and TRBJ2-7; 7 nucleotides line up with TRBD1. J was trimmed by 8 bases and V by 4 bases; bases with no gene match: 12. Germline CDR1 and CDR2: SGHRS and YFSETQ. The CDR3 has 14 amino acids. This CDR3 reads CASSPTGTAEQQYF. The DNA of the CDR3 is TGCGCCAGCAGCCCTACGGGGACAGCAGAACAGCAGTACTTC.

This clone has only a few counts. The chain couples TRBV27 to TRBJ2-1, with 9 nucleotides matching TRBD2. Trimming removed 4 bases from V and 8 bases from J; junction bases left unmatched: 3. The CDR3 loop spans 13 amino acids. CDR1 and CDR2 (germline): MNHEY, SMNVEV (reference sequence). CDR3 sequence: CASSSRLADEQFF. As DNA, the CDR3 is TGTGCCAGCAGTTCTCGACTAGCGGATGAGCAGTTCTTC.

The rearrangement links TRBV11-2 to TRBJ1-2, with D perhaps matching TRBD1 (6 bases). V gave up 6 bases and J gave up 6 bases, with 14 bases separating them. Germline V gene sequence: CDR1 SGHAT, CDR2 FQNNGV. The CDR3 is made up of 13 amino acids. The CDR3 DNA sequence: TGTGCCAGCAGTTTCCCGGGGGGCGATGGCTACACCTTC. Its translation is CASSFPGGDGYTF.

The chain combines TRBV3-1 (or the pseudogene TRBV3-2) with TRBJ2-3; 11 positions agree with TRBD2. The CDR3 spans 18 residues. The V gene end was trimmed by 1 base and the J gene end by 3 bases; junction bases not matched to a gene: 9. Germline CDR1 is LGHDT and CDR2 is YNNKEL (reference sequence). The DNA for the CDR3 is TGTGCCAGCAGCCAAGTAGTAGCGGGGGGGCCAAATACAGATACGCAGTATTTT. As protein: CASSQVVAGGPNTDTQYF.

CDR3 coding DNA: TGTGCCAGCAAGGACCGGACAGGGGCCGGTGAAGCTTTCTTT. Encoded protein: CASKDRTGAGEAFF. V gene TRBV5-4 combines with J gene TRBJ1-1; 9 bases match TRBD1. CDR3 length: 14 amino acids. V dropped 6 bases and J dropped 7; count of bases not matched to a gene: 10. Germline V lookup: CDR1 SGHNT, CDR2 YYREEE (reference sequence).